These 30 T cell receptor beta chains were all obtained from the same sample, sequenced in a study of control samples from healthy donors and cancer patients. TCRdb keeps only in-frame clones here, not all; method: immunoSEQ multiplex PCR. This table holds 30,000 to 40,000 clones, approximately 82% found once. Sequenced material: PBMCs. Every receptor here comes from a woman aged 60-75 years with lung cancer.

The chain employs TRBV5-6 and TRBJ1-1; D is unresolved. CDR3 length equals 15 residues. Germline CDR1 is SGHDT and CDR2 is YYEEEE. Trimming left V 0 bases short and J 1 base short, with 10 bases between. The CDR3 loop reads CASSLDRLGNTEAFF. CDR3 DNA: TGTGCCAGCAGCTTGGACAGACTGGGGAACACTGAAGCTTTCTTT.

The V call is TRBV2, the J call TRBJ2-2, with TRBD2 as a possible D gene (6 bases). V was clipped by 1 base and J by 15 bases, with 18 bases between them. Germline CDR1 and CDR2: SNHLY and FYNNEI. CDR3 length: 14 amino acids. The CDR3 here is CASSEELGSGRLFF. CDR3 coding DNA: TGTGCCAGCAGTGAAGAGTTAGGGTCAGGGAGGTTGTTTTTT.

The DNA for the CDR3 is TGTGCCAGCAGTCGGGACTACTCCTTCGGCGAGCAGTACTTC. As protein: CASSRDYSFGEQYF. This sequence joins TRBV11-1 and TRBJ2-7; 7 nucleotides align to TRBD2. Germline lookup yields CDR1 SGHAT and CDR2 FQDESV (reference sequence). This CDR3 contains 14 residues. The J segment lost 6 bases and the V segment lost 6 bases, leaving 11 bases of the junction unmatched.

The V call is TRBV2, the J call TRBJ1-2; 7 bases line up with TRBD1. The CDR3 covers 13 residues. The trim removed 8 bases at V and 6 bases at J, leaving 9 bases unmatched. Germline loops: CDR1 SNHLY, CDR2 FYNNEI. The CDR3 sequence is CASGEQGIHGYTF. CDR3 DNA: TGTGCCAGCGGGGAACAGGGGATCCATGGCTACACCTTC.

The V and J genes are TRBV19 and TRBJ2-1; D is unclear. The CDR3 runs to 14 residues. V gave up 3 bases and J gave up 6 bases, with 12 bases separating them. The germline CDR1 and CDR2 sequences are LNHDA and SQIVND (reference sequence). This CDR3 reads CASSILTSANEQFF. For the CDR3, the DNA is TGTGCCAGTAGTATCTTGACGAGCGCCAATGAGCAGTTCTTC.

The V and J genes are TRBV5-4 and TRBJ2-1, with 13 nucleotides matching TRBD2. Trimming at V came to 4 bases and at J to 7 bases, leaving 11 bases not matched to a gene. The CDR3 totals 17 residues. Per germline, CDR1 SGHNT and CDR2 YYREEE (reference sequence). CDR3 region: CASSPTRGLAGFNEQFF. For the CDR3, the DNA is TGTGCCAGCAGCCCTACGAGGGGACTAGCGGGATTTAATGAGCAGTTCTTC.

The gene calls are TRBV29-1 and TRBJ1-1, with D hard to call. The germline CDR1 and CDR2 sequences are SQVTM and ANQGSEA. Trimming took 4 bases from V and 4 from J, leaving 13 bases between them. This CDR3 contains 13 residues. The CDR3 DNA reads as TGCAGCGTTGTTATCTCCGAACCCACTGAAGCTTTCTTT. Translated: CSVVISEPTEAFF.

The genes are TRBV6-6 and TRBJ1-1; 7 nucleotides agree with TRBD1. The CDR3 is 15 amino acids. The V and J ends lost 3 bases and 1 base, in that order; junction bases with no gene match: 5. Germline CDR1 is MNHNY and CDR2 is SVGAGI (reference sequence). The CDR3 region has the DNA TGTGCCAGCAGTTATACGACAGGGTGGAACACTGAAGCTTTCTTT. As protein: CASSYTTGWNTEAFF.

This chain links TRBV5-1 with TRBJ1-1; D gene ambiguous. Germline CDR1 and CDR2: SGHRS and YFSETQ. Trimming stripped 4 bases from V and 1 base from J, with 14 bases between. The CDR3 has 15 amino acids. CDR3 bases: TGCGCCAGCAGCCACCCTCGAGACCCGAACACTGAAGCTTTCTTT. Its protein product is CASSHPRDPNTEAFF.

The chain is built from TRBV6-2 or TRBV6-3 and TRBJ2-3, with D unresolved. CDR1 and CDR2 from the germline V gene are MNHEY and SVGEGT. This CDR3 contains 11 residues. V shed 4 bases and J shed 5 bases, with 4 bases lying between them. The CDR3 is CASSSEDTQYF. The DNA of the CDR3 is TGTGCCAGCAGTTCCGAAGATACGCAGTATTTT.

This chain joins TRBV4-3 and TRBJ1-5; D unclear. The CDR3 is 13 amino acids. From germline, CDR1 is LGHNA and CDR2 YSLEER. Deletions cut 6 bases from V and 0 bases from J, with 6 bases between. The CDR3 region has the DNA TGCGCCAGCAGTGTGTATAGCAATCAGCCCCAGCATTTT. Residues: CASSVYSNQPQHF.

This clone was detected once. The J gene is TRBJ2-1, the V gene TRBV19; D is perhaps TRBD2 (7 bases). V shed 3 bases and J shed 5 bases, with 29 bases lying between them. The CDR3 runs to 20 residues. CDR1 and CDR2 from the germline V gene are LNHDA and SQIVND (reference sequence). This CDR3 reads CASSIGRGGALTLVNNEQFF. CDR3 nucleotide sequence: TGTGCCAGTAGTATTGGGCGAGGGGGGGCCCTAACCCTAGTGAACAATGAGCAGTTCTTC. The complete variable domain, with remaining parts taken from reference TRBV19 and TRBJ2-1, reads DGGITQSPKYLFRKEGQNVTLSCEQNLNHDAMYWYRQDPGQGLRLIYYSQIVNDFQKGDIAEGYSVSREKKESFPLTVTSAQKNPTAFYLCASSIGRGGALTLVNNEQFFGPGTRLTVL.

CDR3 region: CASSRPRTGSGYTF. CDR3 coding DNA: TGTGCCAGCAGTCGTCCGAGAACAGGGTCTGGCTACACCTTC. This sequence joins TRBV6-5 and TRBJ1-2; tentatively, D is TRBD1 (6 bases). CDR1 and CDR2 from the germline V gene are MNHEY and SVGAGI. Trimming removed 5 bases at V and 7 bases at J, with 17 bases between. The CDR3 is made up of 14 amino acids.

This clone turned up a few times. Other DNA sequences in the same sample also yield this CDR3. The V gene is TRBV27, the J gene TRBJ2-1; TRBD2 aligns across 11 bases. The CDR3 contains 15 residues. V gave up 5 bases and J gave up 3 bases; unmatched junction bases: 3. Germline V lookup: CDR1 MNHEY, CDR2 SMNVEV (reference sequence). The CDR3 protein is CASSPTSGDYNEQFF. The CDR3 nucleotides are TGTGCCAGCAGTCCGACTAGCGGGGACTACAATGAGCAGTTCTTC.

This chain links TRBV24-1 with TRBJ1-2; D remains unclear. The V gene lost 4 bases and the J gene lost 0 bases, with 5 bases spanning the gap. The CDR3 spans 13 residues. The germline V gene encodes CDR1 KGHDR and CDR2 SFDVKD. The DNA of the CDR3 is TGTGCCACCAGTGACTCTGCTAACTATGGCTACACCTTC. Translated: CATSDSANYGYTF.

The genes are TRBV9 and TRBJ2-1, with D possibly called TRBD1 or TRBD2 (6 bases each). Trimming shortened V by 3 bases and J by 9 bases, and 16 bases separated the two germline ends. This CDR3 has 14 residues. Germline V gene sequence: CDR1 SGDLS, CDR2 YYNGEE. The CDR3 DNA reads TGTGCCAGCAGCGGCCCAGGGGACTTGGTTGAGCAGTTCTTC. Its protein is CASSGPGDLVEQFF.

CDR3 region: CASRAGPNTEAFF. CDR3 nucleotides: TGTGCCAGCAGAGCAGGGCCGAACACTGAAGCTTTCTTT. The chain has TRBV6-5 and TRBJ1-1; a possible D gene is TRBD1 (5 bases). The CDR3 is 13 residues long. V lost 6 bases and J lost 1, with 9 bases in between. The V gene's germline CDR1 is MNHEY and CDR2 SVGAGI.

The chain employs TRBV30 and TRBJ2-2, with no clear D. Trimming cost V 4 bases and J 0 bases, with 9 bases left between them. Germline-derived CDR1 and CDR2 are GTSNPN and SVGIG (reference sequence). This CDR3 spans 14 amino acids. For the CDR3, the DNA is TGTGCCTGGAATCGGGCCACGAACACCGGGGAGCTGTTTTTT. This gives the protein CAWNRATNTGELFF. Supplemented by reference TRBV30 and TRBJ2-2, the full variable domain reads SQTIHQWPATLVQPVGSPLSLECTVEGTSNPNLYWYRQAAGRGLQLLFYSVGIGQISSEVPQNLSASRPQDRQFILSSKKLLLSDSGFYLCAWNRATNTGELFFGEGSRLTVL.

The V call is TRBV24-1, the J call TRBJ2-3; a possible D gene is TRBD1 (6 bases). V was trimmed by 2 bases and J by 7 bases, leaving 18 bases between them. CDR3 length equals 16 residues. Looked up from germline, CDR1 is KGHDR and CDR2 is SFDVKD. CDR3 DNA sequence: TGTGCCACCAGTGATTCCGCAGGGGTGTCACCACATACGCAGTATTTT. Its protein is CATSDSAGVSPHTQYF.

The chain joins TRBV12-3 or TRBV12-4 to TRBJ1-2; no clear D. With 6 bases removed from V and 5 bases from J, the gap between germline ends came to 13 bases. The CDR3 extends over 13 amino acids. CDR3 coding DNA: TGTGCCAGCAGCCAAACAGAGTCTTATGGCTACACCTTC. Encoded protein: CASSQTESYGYTF.

The chain employs TRBV15 and TRBJ2-7; D ambiguous. Deletions cut 5 bases from V and 0 bases from J, with 8 bases between. CDR3 length: 13 amino acids. Germline V gene data show CDR1 as LNHNV and CDR2 as YYDKDF (reference sequence). CDR3 protein: CATSDGDSYEQYF. CDR3 coding DNA: TGTGCCACCAGCGACGGAGACTCCTACGAGCAGTACTTC.

This clone was recorded once. In nucleotides, the CDR3 is TGTGCCAGCTCCACCTCTGGGATGGGAGCCACTGAAGCTTTCTTT. Residues: CASSTSGMGATEAFF. The rearrangement joins TRBV18 to TRBJ1-1; no clear D gene. Germline values: CDR1 KGHSH, CDR2 LQKENI. The CDR3 is 15 residues long. The germline V and J ends were trimmed by 6 bases and 4 bases, with 18 bases remaining between them.

The chain has TRBV19 and TRBJ2-5; D uncertain. Per the germline V gene, CDR1 is LNHDA and CDR2 is SQIVND (reference sequence). V lost 3 bases and J lost 1, with 9 bases in between. This CDR3 has 14 amino acids. The CDR3 DNA follows: TGTGCCAGTAGTATCCAGACGACCCAAGAGACCCAGTACTTC. Residues: CASSIQTTQETQYF.

The chain links TRBV19 to TRBJ1-2; weak D call: TRBD1 (6 bases). Germline CDR1 LNHDA, CDR2 SQIVND (reference sequence). Trimming removed 1 base from V and 4 bases from J, with 7 bases in between. The CDR3 loop spans 13 amino acids. The CDR3 DNA reads as TGTGCCAGTAGTATAGGGGGGGCCTATGGCTACACCTTC. Translating gives CASSIGGAYGYTF. Drawing the rest from reference TRBV19 and TRBJ1-2, the complete variable domain is DGGITQSPKYLFRKEGQNVTLSCEQNLNHDAMYWYRQDPGQGLRLIYYSQIVNDFQKGDIAEGYSVSREKKESFPLTVTSAQKNPTAFYLCASSIGGAYGYTFGSGTRLTVV.

V usage is TRBV19 and J usage is TRBJ2-1, with TRBD2 identical over 10 bases. Germline CDR1 reads LNHDA; CDR2 reads SQIVND (reference sequence). The CDR3 totals 14 residues. V gave up 6 bases and J gave up 7 bases; unmatched junction bases: 6. Written as DNA, the CDR3 is TGTGCCAGTAGGAGCGGGAGGGCCATTAATGAGCAGTTCTTC. Translating it yields CASRSGRAINEQFF. The whole variable domain, filled in from reference TRBV19 and TRBJ2-1, reads DGGITQSPKYLFRKEGQNVTLSCEQNLNHDAMYWYRQDPGQGLRLIYYSQIVNDFQKGDIAEGYSVSREKKESFPLTVTSAQKNPTAFYLCASRSGRAINEQFFGPGTRLTVL.

J is TRBJ1-6 and V is TRBV14; D gene ambiguous. The germline gives CDR1 SGHDN, CDR2 FVKESK. This CDR3 contains 14 residues. Trimming pared 3 bases from V and 2 bases from J, leaving 5 bases between. The CDR3 DNA reads as TGTGCCAGCAGCCAGATAACCTATAATTCACCCCTCCACTTT. Translating it yields CASSQITYNSPLHF.

This sequence joins TRBV18 and TRBJ1-2; a possible D gene is TRBD1 (6 bases). This CDR3 has 13 amino acids. In germline, CDR1 is KGHSH, CDR2 LQKENI. Trimming cost V 2 bases and J 8 bases, with 12 bases left between them. In nucleotides, the CDR3 is TGTGCCAGCTCACCAGAGGCAGGGGTCGGCTACACCTTC. This codes for CASSPEAGVGYTF.

This chain connects TRBV30 to TRBJ1-2; D not certain. The germline CDR1 and CDR2 sequences are GTSNPN and SVGIG (reference sequence). The V end was cut by 2 bases, the J end by 4 bases, with 11 bases between. The CDR3 runs 13 residues. This CDR3 reads CAWSRSRIYGYTF. The DNA for the CDR3 is TGTGCCTGGAGTCGGAGCAGAATCTATGGCTACACCTTC.

The chain is built from TRBV6-6 and TRBJ1-5; TRBD1 might be the D (6 bases). CDR3 length equals 14 residues. The germline V gene encodes CDR1 MNHNY and CDR2 SVGAGI (reference sequence). The V and J ends lost 6 bases and 4 bases respectively, with 13 bases between them. The CDR3 nucleotides read TGTGCCAGCAGCCCCAGGGGTTCAAATCAGCCCCAGCATTTT. Residues: CASSPRGSNQPQHF.

The V call is TRBV5-1, the J call TRBJ1-2; the D gene is possibly TRBD1 (5 bases). Trimming took off 0 bases at V and 4 bases at J, with 7 bases between the two ends. The CDR3 is 13 amino acids. Per germline, CDR1 SGHRS and CDR2 YFSETQ. CDR3 sequence (DNA): TGCGCCAGCAGCTTGGACGGGACCTATGGCTACACCTTC. It is translated as CASSLDGTYGYTF.